Below are 7 T cell receptor beta chains sequenced from a single sample in a study of technical replicates of blood from a handful of donors (dated by TCRdb to about 2017). Receptors were amplified or captured by the immunoSEQ multiplex PCR assay. TCRdb obtained this table from immuneACCESS and retained in-frame rearrangements with V and J assigned. These tables miss some clones; where compared with another copy, unresolved V genes account for less than half of the shortfall, and the remainder is unexplained. The sample table lists about 14,000 clones, about 80% of them with a count of one. The top ten clones comprise approximately 11% of the sample. The specimen sequenced was PBMCs. All receptors come from a human donor in good health.

The gene calls are TRBV30 and TRBJ2-3; TRBD2 agrees at 10 bases. This CDR3 has 16 residues. The V gene's germline CDR1 is GTSNPN and CDR2 SVGIG (reference sequence). With 2 bases clipped from V and 4 bases from J, the junction kept 9 bases outside the gene matches. For the CDR3, the DNA is TGTGCCTGGAGTACTAAAGGACTAGCGGTTTCAGATACGCAGTATTTT. Protein sequence: CAWSTKGLAVSDTQYF.

The V gene is TRBV6-4, the J gene TRBJ1-1; D not certain. The V end was cut by 5 bases, the J end by 3 bases, with 10 bases between. The CDR3 runs to 13 residues. CDR1 is MRHNA and CDR2 is SNTAGT in the germline V gene. The CDR3 loop is CASSLYLDTEAFF. The CDR3, as DNA: TGTGCCAGCAGTCTATACCTCGACACTGAAGCTTTCTTT.

CDR3 coding DNA: TGTGCCAGTCTGAGACAGGGGATGGTGAACACTGAAGCTTTCTTT. Translation: CASLRQGMVNTEAFF. This chain joins TRBV19 and TRBJ1-1; the match to TRBD1 covers 8 bases. Germline values: CDR1 LNHDA, CDR2 SQIVND (reference sequence). With 8 bases clipped from V and 0 bases from J, the junction kept 8 bases outside the gene matches. The CDR3 runs to 15 residues.

The table lists this clone with a count of one. The J gene is TRBJ2-7, the V gene TRBV10-2; 7 bases match TRBD2. J lost 2 bases, V lost 8 bases, and 6 bases had no gene match. Germline CDR1 WSHSY, CDR2 SAAADI. This CDR3 contains 13 residues. The CDR3 reads CASGGEPTYEQYF. The CDR3 DNA is TGCGCCAGCGGGGGGGAGCCTACCTACGAGCAGTACTTC.

This clone turned up a few times. The chain employs TRBV29-1 and TRBJ1-5; D is ambiguous. V was pared by 4 bases and J by 3 bases, with 10 bases between. This CDR3 region has 13 residues. Germline lookup yields CDR1 SQVTM and CDR2 ANQGSEA. CDR3 coding DNA: TGCAGCGTTGCCGCTAATGTCAATCAGCCCCAGCATTTT. Amino acids: CSVAANVNQPQHF.

The J gene is TRBJ2-1, the V gene TRBV2; 7 bases match TRBD2. Germline V lookup: CDR1 SNHLY, CDR2 FYNNEI. V trimming: 6 bases; J trimming: 6 bases; junction bases outside the gene matches: 14. The CDR3 sequence is 16 residues long. The CDR3 region has the DNA TGTGCCAGCAGCCCGCAAGTCGCGGGAGTAGGCAATGAGCAGTTCTTC. Protein sequence: CASSPQVAGVGNEQFF. The complete variable domain, with remaining parts taken from reference TRBV2 and TRBJ2-1, reads EPEVTQTPSHQVTQMGQEVILRCVPISNHLYFYWYRQILGQKVEFLVSFYNNEISEKSEIFDDQFSVERPDGSNFTLKIRSTKLEDSAMYFCASSPQVAGVGNEQFFGPGTRLTVL.

The rearrangement joins TRBV11-3 to TRBJ2-1, with D maybe TRBD1 (6 bases). With 3 bases removed from V and 5 bases from J, the gap between germline ends came to 14 bases. Germline-derived CDR1 and CDR2 are SGHNT and YENEEA. This CDR3 contains 15 residues. CDR3 sequence (DNA): TGTGCCAGCAGCTTTGGAACAGGGCCAAACAATGAGCAGTTCTTC. It yields the protein CASSFGTGPNNEQFF.